The source of this TCR beta chain is a study of shared clonotypes between healthy human individuals. Regarding the study as a whole: Of the naive CD4 clonotypes, about 5% were shared across a handful of donors. Larger estimated richness was generally seen in naive subsets than in memory subsets.

A word on this clone: Its target is not known.

Trimming cost V 5 bases and J 4 bases, with 6 bases left between them. This CDR3 has 12 amino acids. In germline, CDR1 is GTSNPN, CDR2 SVGIG (reference sequence). Measured with immunoSEQ multiplex PCR; TCRdb has only the in-frame clones, and not every one. Here the sample spans some 2.1 million clones, roughly 95% being singletons. CD4+ cells were split into CD45RA+ naive and CD45RA-negative memory subsets. This TCR derives from a man younger than 30 in good health. V usage is TRBV30 and J usage is TRBJ2-6, with D unresolved. Material for sequencing was naive CD4+ T cells sorted from blood. Subset denoted: CD45RA+ positively selected. DNA of the CDR3: TGTGCCTGGGTGAAAGGGGCCAACGTCCTGACTTTC. As protein: CAWVKGANVLTF.